These 22 T cell receptor beta chains were sequenced from one sample in a study of T cell responses to AZD1222 COVID-19 vaccine. Assay used: immunoSEQ multiplex PCR; TCRdb lists only in-frame clones, some missing. The data contain under 150,000 clones, about 88% of them seen just once; the ten biggest clones take up 8% to 10%. Material: peripheral blood, obtained 28 days after the second AZD1222 dose. The receptors stem from an adult who received the AZD1222 COVID-19 vaccine.

The J gene is TRBJ1-1, the V gene TRBV10-3; D is uncertain. Germline CDR1 reads ENHRY; CDR2 reads SYGVKD. The length of the CDR3 is 14 residues. V shed 11 bases and J shed 5 bases, with 21 bases lying between them. The DNA of the CDR3 is TGTGCCGCCTCCTTATCGGGGTTACCTACTGAAGCTTTCTTT. This gives the protein CAASLSGLPTEAFF.

This clone appeared a single time. The chain couples TRBV10-3 to TRBJ1-2; D unclear. Germline CDR1 reads ENHRY; CDR2 reads SYGVKD. The CDR3 is 14 amino acids. V lost 4 bases, J lost 5 bases, and 14 bases lay in between. CDR3 in DNA: TGTGCCATCAGTGGGTCCCCCTCGGGATATGGCTACACCTTC. Amino acid sequence: CAISGSPSGYGYTF.

The chain recombines TRBV5-8 with TRBJ1-2; no firm D call. V lost 0 bases and J 6 bases, leaving 9 bases between the germline ends. The germline gives CDR1 SGHTS, CDR2 YDEGEE. The CDR3 extends over 13 amino acids. The CDR3 sequence is CASSLDRRDGYTF. DNA of the CDR3: TGTGCCAGCAGCTTGGACCGAAGGGATGGCTACACCTTC.

The chain couples TRBV2 to TRBJ1-5; D not certain. This CDR3 has 14 residues. Looked up from germline, CDR1 is SNHLY and CDR2 is FYNNEI. The V end lost 3 bases, the J end lost 5 bases, and 11 bases lay between the germline ends. CDR3 nucleotide sequence: TGTGCCAGCAGTGATCGGGCAGGCGATCAGCCCCAGCATTTT. It yields the protein CASSDRAGDQPQHF.

This chain joins TRBV18 and TRBJ1-3, with 8 bases aligning to TRBD1. V trimming: 4 bases; J trimming: 4 bases; junction bases outside the gene matches: 6. The germline CDR1 and CDR2 sequences are KGHSH and LQKENI. The CDR3 has 15 residues. As DNA, the CDR3 is TGTGCCAGCTCACTCGGACAGGGTCAGGGAAACACCATATATTTT. Its translation is CASSLGQGQGNTIYF.

The gene calls are TRBV6-5 and TRBJ1-2; D is ambiguous. This CDR3 region has 13 residues. Trimming left V 6 bases short and J 8 bases short, with 16 bases between. The germline V gene has CDR1 MNHEY and CDR2 SVGAGI. CDR3 sequence (DNA): TGTGCCAGCAGCCCAAGGCCCAGGATGGGCTACACCTTC. Its translation is CASSPRPRMGYTF.

The gene calls are TRBV16 and TRBJ2-7, with a possible D match to TRBD2 (6 bases). CDR1 and CDR2 (germline): KGHSY, FQNENV. The CDR3 contains 13 residues. V was shortened by 0 bases and J by 4 bases, with 7 bases between the two germline ends. The CDR3, as DNA: TGTGCCAGCAGCCAATCACGGGAGTACGAGCAGTACTTC. It encodes CASSQSREYEQYF.

This chain links TRBV7-8 with TRBJ1-6, with D maybe TRBD1 (5 bases). V shed 4 bases and J shed 10 bases, with 17 bases lying between them. The CDR3 is 15 amino acids. Germline V gene lookup returns CDR1 SGHVS and CDR2 FQNEAQ. The CDR3, as DNA: TGTGCCAGCAGCTCCTTGCGGGGAGGGGAGTCACCCCTCCACTTT. Translation: CASSSLRGGESPLHF.

This chain joins TRBV19 and TRBJ1-1; 7 positions agree with TRBD1. CDR1 LNHDA and CDR2 SQIVND come from the germline V gene (reference sequence). V lost 7 bases to trimming and J lost 4 bases; unmatched junction nucleotides: 9. This CDR3 is 14 amino acids long. For the CDR3, the DNA is TGTGCCAGTACTCCCACAGGGGCGGGCACTGAAGCTTTCTTT. This codes for CASTPTGAGTEAFF.

V gene TRBV5-1 combines with J gene TRBJ1-2, with D uncertain. Deletions cut 4 bases from V and 6 bases from J, with 19 bases between. Per the germline V gene, CDR1 is SGHRS and CDR2 is YFSETQ. The CDR3 is 15 amino acids. CDR3 nucleotides: TGCGCCAGCAGCCCACCTGGTCGGCCCTTGGATGGCTACACCTTC. Encoded protein: CASSPPGRPLDGYTF.

The rearrangement uses TRBV5-4 and TRBJ2-5; unclear D gene. The CDR3 has 13 amino acids. Germline V gene lookup returns CDR1 SGHNT and CDR2 YYREEE (reference sequence). Trimming removed 0 bases from V and 0 bases from J, with 3 bases in between. CDR3 nucleotide sequence: TGTGCCAGCAGCTTGGTGGACCAAGAGACCCAGTACTTC. This sequence encodes CASSLVDQETQYF. The variable domain in full, with the rest retrieved from reference TRBV5-4 and TRBJ2-5, is ETGVTQSPTHLIKTRGQQVTLRCSSQSGHNTVSWYQQALGQGPQFIFQYYREEENGRGNFPPRFSGLQFPNYSSELNVNALELDDSALYLCASSLVDQETQYFGPGTRLLVL.

The chain couples TRBV18 to TRBJ1-2; a weak D match, TRBD1 (6 bases). The germline V gene encodes CDR1 KGHSH and CDR2 LQKENI. The V end lost 3 bases, the J end lost 8 bases, and 16 bases lay between the germline ends. This CDR3 spans 14 amino acids. The CDR3 is CASSPLEGVKGYTF. The CDR3 coding sequence is TGTGCCAGCTCACCCCTCGAGGGGGTAAAGGGCTACACCTTC.

Only a few counts were recorded for this clone. J is TRBJ1-5 and V is TRBV2, with D unresolved. Trimming stripped 1 base from V and 0 bases from J, with 7 bases between. This CDR3 region has 15 residues. Germline CDR1 and CDR2: SNHLY and FYNNEI. The CDR3 bases are TGTGCCAGCAGTGAAGAGGGAACTAGCAATCAGCCCCAGCATTTT. Amino acids: CASSEEGTSNQPQHF.

V gene TRBV18 combines with J gene TRBJ1-4; the D is unclear. The V end lost 3 bases, the J end lost 7 bases, and 15 bases lay between the germline ends. The CDR3 spans 15 residues. Germline CDR1 and CDR2: KGHSH and LQKENI. The CDR3, as DNA: TGTGCCAGCTCACCTCGCCGGGGTGATGGTGAAAAACTGTTTTTT. It translates to CASSPRRGDGEKLFF.

The CDR3 nucleotides read TGTGCCAGCAGCCCCCCAGGGGGGGTGTCGTATTCTGAAGCTTTCTTT. This codes for CASSPPGGVSYSEAFF. The chain couples TRBV3-1 (or the pseudogene TRBV3-2) to TRBJ1-1, with 7 bases lining up with TRBD1. The junction had 14 bases not matched to a gene; V was cut back by 4 bases and J by 6 bases. Germline CDR1 reads LGHDT; CDR2 reads YNNKEL (reference sequence). This CDR3 is built from 16 residues.

The V call is TRBV10-2, the J call TRBJ2-1; 10 bases match TRBD2. The V and J ends lost 6 bases and 4 bases, in that order; junction bases with no gene match: 9. The CDR3 is made up of 16 amino acids. CDR1 WSHSY and CDR2 SAAADI come from the germline V gene. The CDR3 region has the DNA TGCGCCAGCAGCTCAACAAGCGGGAGGGGGTACAATGAGCAGTTCTTC. Translation gives CASSSTSGRGYNEQFF.

This chain connects TRBV5-1 to TRBJ2-1; D not resolved. The length of the CDR3 is 14 residues. Trimming shortened V by 4 bases and J by 5 bases, and 13 bases separated the two germline ends. Germline V gene data show CDR1 as SGHRS and CDR2 as YFSETQ. The CDR3 here is CASSKQTGNNEQFF. The CDR3 DNA follows: TGCGCCAGCAGCAAACAGACCGGAAACAATGAGCAGTTCTTC.

The chain uses TRBV7-2 and TRBJ2-3; no clear D. CDR1 is SGHTA, CDR2 FQGNSA, per germline. The length of the CDR3 is 13 residues. V lost 4 bases to trimming and J lost 1 base, with 6 bases between them. CDR3 protein: CASSYQGTDTQYF. CDR3 in DNA: TGTGCCAGCAGCTATCAGGGCACAGATACGCAGTATTTT.

This chain links TRBV6-5 with TRBJ1-6; D remains ambiguous. V dropped 6 bases and J dropped 10 bases, with 13 bases sitting between them. This CDR3 spans 13 amino acids. Germline assignment: CDR1 MNHEY and CDR2 SVGAGI. CDR3 sequence reads: CASRPAEESPLHF. In DNA, the CDR3 is TGTGCCAGCAGACCAGCCGAGGAGTCACCCCTCCACTTT.

The genes are TRBV5-1 and TRBJ1-1, with 10 bases lining up with TRBD1. The CDR3 covers 14 residues. The V and J ends lost 6 bases and 5 bases, in that order; junction bases with no gene match: 7. Germline V gene lookup returns CDR1 SGHRS and CDR2 YFSETQ. CDR3 residues: CASKFGTGATEAFF. The CDR3 region has the DNA TGCGCCAGCAAGTTCGGGACAGGGGCGACTGAAGCTTTCTTT.

The CDR3 DNA is TGCGCCAGCAGCTTGGAGAGTAGCGGCAATGAGCAGTTCTTC. Protein product: CASSLESSGNEQFF. V gene TRBV5-1 combines with J gene TRBJ2-1; weak D call: TRBD2 (6 bases). CDR1 is SGHRS, CDR2 YFSETQ, per germline. The CDR3 contains 14 residues. Trimming took 0 bases from V and 6 from J, leaving 10 bases between them.

This chain uses TRBV4-3 with TRBJ1-2; possibly TRBD1 for D (6 bases). This CDR3 region has 12 residues. Trimming cost V 5 bases and J 10 bases, with 14 bases left between them. CDR1 and CDR2 from the germline V gene are LGHNA and YSLEER. This CDR3 is CASSDHRGLYTF. CDR3 in DNA: TGCGCCAGCAGCGACCACCGGGGGCTCTACACCTTC.